The sequence of this TCR beta chain was determined in a study of T cell repertoires in cytomegalovirus infection (dated by TCRdb to about 2019). Context from the whole study: The peptide stimulations were aimed at well-studied HLA-B-restricted epitopes as well as recently identified HLA-C-restricted CMV epitopes, whose presentation resists viral immunomodulation. Because public TCR beta signatures pointed to carriage of CMV infection together with the matching HLA type, the HLA type of each donor mattered for the analysis. What the research found in general, with its limitations: Cumulative frequency of public TCR beta family members discriminated carriers of CMV infection plus the relevant HLA type in this cohort and an independent 352-donor cohort. In the ex vivo response, HLA-C-restricted CMV-specific TCR beta clonotypes were dominant, and in two of eight donors the single most frequent clonotype came from this HLA-C-restricted group.

These reads were obtained on an Illumina HiSeq 1500. TCRdb trimmed public reads at Q25 via fastp, called clones via MiXCR and kept in-frame beta chains. When rows share a CDR3 protein, they turn into one entry using the most common DNA and genes. This sample lists about 500,000 distinct CDR3 sequences; around 35% were detected once. Roughly a sixth of the sample belongs to the ten largest clones. From the cysteine up to the phenylalanine, the CDR3 has a length of 14 residues. The retained sequence is limited to the CDR3, 42 bases, with the frame set at the first base. The trim is 3 bases for V and 1 base for J, with a gap of 9 bases between the germline ends. Taken from the germline V gene, the CDR1 and CDR2 loops are MGHRA and YSYEKL. The sample's treatment or condition label, in plain terms: in vitro stimulation with specific CMV peptide epitopes to enrich CMV-specific T cells. Only a few counts were recorded for this clonotype. Its antigen has not been determined. No qualities accompany the bases; no much larger clone lies one base away.

The sequence is built from TRBV4-1 and TRBJ1-1; there is no confident call for the D gene. The source material was cultured PBMCs, sampled from culture after CMV antigen stimulation. The sequence derives from a human donor in good health (CMV status not recorded). Some clones in this sample may be carry-over from other donors' samples. The CDR3 amino acid sequence is: CASSHPGKNTEAFF. The DNA sequence is given as TGCGCCAGCAGCCATCCCGGGAAGAACACTGAAGCTTTCTTT.